The 23 T cell receptor beta chains below all came from one sample that was sequenced in a study of T cell repertoires in cytomegalovirus infection. TCRdb passed the reads through MiXCR, listing each CDR3 protein once. Among about 770,000 distinct CDR3 sequences listed, 25% to 30% were seen once. These receptors' antigens are unknown. The specimen comprised cultured CD8+ T cells from PBMCs, sampled from culture after CMV antigen stimulation. The origin of the receptors is a human donor in good health (CMV status not recorded). Some clones in this sample may be carry-over from other donors' samples.

This clonotype was seen a few times. The V gene is TRBV13, the J gene TRBJ2-7, with D unclear. V lost 7 bases to trimming and J lost 3 bases, with 22 bases between them. The germline V gene has CDR1 PRHDT and CDR2 FYEKMQ (reference sequence). This CDR3 is built from 16 residues. CDR3 nucleotides: TGTGCCAGCAACCTCTTTATAGGGAAACCCGGCTACGAGCAGTACTTC. It codes for CASNLFIGKPGYEQYF.

The V and J genes are TRBV5-1 and TRBJ1-2; perhaps TRBD1 as D (5 bases). Germline lookup yields CDR1 SGHRS and CDR2 YFSETQ. The CDR3 length is 14 residues. V gave up 1 base and J gave up 3 bases, with 10 bases separating them. CDR3 in amino acids: CASSLQGRHYGYTF. In nucleotides, the CDR3 is TGCGCCAGCAGCTTGCAGGGACGTCACTATGGCTACACCTTC.

This clonotype was seen only a few times. The chain carries TRBV15 and TRBJ2-1, with 8 bases lining up with TRBD2. The CDR3 has 13 amino acids. The junction had 8 bases not matched to a gene; V was cut back by 8 bases and J by 8 bases. CDR1 LNHNV and CDR2 YYDKDF come from the germline V gene (reference sequence). The CDR3 reads CATRGGGDYEQFF. In nucleotides, the CDR3 is TGTGCCACCCGGGGGGGAGGGGACTATGAGCAGTTCTTC.

The sample holds a few counts of this clonotype. This chain uses TRBV27 with TRBJ2-1; no firm D call. Germline V lookup: CDR1 MNHEY, CDR2 SMNVEV (reference sequence). V was shortened by 8 bases and J by 4 bases, with 12 bases between the two germline ends. This CDR3 contains 13 residues. CDR3 protein: CASGSGPYNEQFF. As DNA, the CDR3 is TGTGCCAGCGGGTCCGGCCCGTACAATGAGCAGTTCTTC.

A few counts support this clonotype. The J gene is TRBJ1-1, the V gene TRBV6-2 or TRBV6-3, with no clear D. V was trimmed by 6 bases and J by 4 bases, leaving 9 bases between them. The CDR3 consists of 12 residues. Germline-derived CDR1 and CDR2 are MNHEY and SVGEGT. CDR3 protein: CASSQDLTEAFF. CDR3 sequence (DNA): TGTGCCAGCAGCCAGGATCTCACTGAAGCTTTCTTT.

The chain is built from TRBV27 and TRBJ2-5; D is uncertain. The CDR3 totals 13 residues. The germline V and J ends were trimmed by 4 bases and 7 bases, with 13 bases remaining between them. The germline CDR1 and CDR2 sequences are MNHEY and SMNVEV (reference sequence). CDR3 protein: CASSSGPIGTQYF. The CDR3 DNA follows: TGTGCCAGCAGTTCCGGACCCATTGGGACCCAGTACTTC.

The chain is built from TRBV29-1 and TRBJ1-2; D perhaps matches TRBD1 (5 bases). Trimming pared 7 bases from V and 10 bases from J, leaving 22 bases between. Germline V gene data show CDR1 as SQVTM and CDR2 as ANQGSEA. This CDR3 spans 13 amino acids. The CDR3 loop is CSGRVVSREDYTF. The CDR3 DNA sequence: TGCAGCGGTCGGGTGGTAAGCAGGGAGGACTACACCTTC.

Only a few counts were recorded for this clonotype. This chain uses TRBV10-2 with TRBJ1-1; tentatively, D is TRBD1 (5 bases). With 7 bases removed from V and 4 bases from J, the gap between germline ends came to 19 bases. This CDR3 contains 15 residues. Germline values: CDR1 WSHSY, CDR2 SAAADI. Written as DNA, the CDR3 is TGCGCCAGCATGGGGCGGGAAATTTGGGGCACTGAAGCTTTCTTT. This codes for CASMGREIWGTEAFF.

The chain uses TRBV13 and TRBJ2-2, with D perhaps given as TRBD1 or TRBD2 (6 bases each). Trimming left V 1 base short and J 3 bases short, with 15 bases between. Germline V gene lookup returns CDR1 PRHDT and CDR2 FYEKMQ (reference sequence). The CDR3 loop spans 17 amino acids. CDR3 DNA sequence: TGTGCCAGCAGCTTAGCAGGGGAGGTTAAGTACACCGGGGAGCTGTTTTTT. The encoded protein is CASSLAGEVKYTGELFF.

This clonotype was seen a single time. This may be a read error: a much more frequent sequence differs by one nucleotide. The conserved phenylalanine or tryptophan is not found at the CDR3 terminus, so this likely reflects a read error. V gene TRBV7-9 combines with J gene TRBJ2-2; perhaps TRBD1 as D (5 bases). CDR1 and CDR2 (germline): SEHNR, FQNEAQ (reference sequence). Trimming took off 3 bases at V and 1 base at J, with 15 bases between the two ends. The CDR3 extends over 17 amino acids. The CDR3 loop is CASSFPPIDRNTGELFY. The CDR3 DNA follows: TGTGCCAGCAGCTTCCCACCTATAGACAGGAACACCGGGGAGCTGTTTTAT.

There are many counts of this clonotype. This sequence joins TRBV20-1 and TRBJ1-4, with D possibly TRBD1 on 6 matching bases. V lost 6 bases and J 7 bases, leaving 18 bases between the germline ends. The CDR3 is 14 residues long. Germline V lookup: CDR1 DFQATT, CDR2 SNEGSKA (reference sequence). The CDR3 sequence: CSASGQPRGEKLFF. For the CDR3, the DNA is TGCAGTGCGAGCGGACAGCCCAGGGGTGAAAAACTGTTTTTT.

In this sample, this clonotype turned up many times. This chain connects TRBV12-3 or TRBV12-4 to TRBJ1-1, with 7 bases lining up with TRBD1. The V gene end was trimmed by 2 bases and the J gene end by 8 bases; junction bases not matched to a gene: 14. The CDR3 covers 16 residues. The CDR3, as DNA: TGTGCCAGCAGTTTACCTCCGGGACAGAGCTTTAACGAAGCTTTCTTT. It is translated as CASSLPPGQSFNEAFF.

This clonotype came up a few times. The chain's CDR3 is CASSGTGPPAVYEQYF. DNA for the CDR3: TGTGCCAGCAGTGGGACAGGGCCCCCGGCGGTGTACGAGCAGTACTTC. The chain recombines TRBV27 with TRBJ2-7, with 9 nucleotides matching TRBD1. Germline values: CDR1 MNHEY, CDR2 SMNVEV (reference sequence). V was pared by 5 bases and J by 4 bases, with 12 bases of the junction left unmatched. The CDR3 runs to 16 residues.

V is TRBV12-3 or TRBV12-4 and J is TRBJ2-1, with 9 bases identical to TRBD2. Unmatched junction bases numbered 7, after V lost 6 bases and J lost 7 bases. The CDR3 has 14 residues. In DNA, the CDR3 is TGTGCCAGCAGCCTAGGACTAGCGTGGAATGAGCAGTTCTTC. The encoded protein is CASSLGLAWNEQFF.

A few counts support this clonotype. The rearrangement uses TRBV6-1 and TRBJ1-5, with TRBD1 as a possible D gene (5 bases). Trimming left V 2 bases short and J 4 bases short, with 9 bases between. The V gene's germline CDR1 is MNHNS and CDR2 SASEGT. The CDR3 consists of 14 residues. CDR3: CASSEYGGNQPQHF. CDR3 nucleotide sequence: TGTGCCAGCAGTGAATATGGGGGGAATCAGCCCCAGCATTTT.

Only a few counts were recorded for this clonotype. This chain uses TRBV20-1 with TRBJ1-5; the D is unclear. The CDR3 length is 18 residues. The V end lost 2 bases, the J end lost 2 bases, and 22 bases lay between the germline ends. Germline CDR1 DFQATT, CDR2 SNEGSKA (reference sequence). CDR3 DNA sequence: TGCAGTGCTAGAAGAGAACAGTACGACGAGTGGGGCAATCAGCCCCAGCATTTT. Its translation: CSARREQYDEWGNQPQHF.

This chain connects TRBV12-3 or TRBV12-4 to TRBJ2-2; TRBD2 aligns across 12 bases. Trimming took 6 bases from V and 5 from J; bases not matched to a gene: 10. CDR3 length: 17 amino acids. The CDR3 is CASRTSSGGARTGELFF. In DNA, the CDR3 is TGTGCCAGCAGGACTTCTAGCGGGGGGGCCCGGACCGGGGAGCTGTTTTTT.

This clonotype appeared a few times. The V and J genes are TRBV27 and TRBJ2-3, with 10 bases identical to TRBD2. This CDR3 contains 15 residues. The trim removed 5 bases at V and 6 bases at J, leaving 8 bases unmatched. Germline loops: CDR1 MNHEY, CDR2 SMNVEV (reference sequence). The CDR3 region has the DNA TGTGCCAGCAGTACCGGGACTAGCGAGACGGATACGCAGTATTTT. It is translated as CASSTGTSETDTQYF.

The CDR3 protein is CASSQESGRETQYF. In DNA, the CDR3 is TGTGCCAGCAGTCAAGAGTCAGGGAGGGAGACCCAGTACTTC. V and J are TRBV12-3 or TRBV12-4 and TRBJ2-5, with a weak D call TRBD2 (6 bases). The length of the CDR3 is 14 residues. Between the trimmed V and J ends, which lost 5 bases and 5 bases, there was a span of 15 bases.

Ten or more counts support this clonotype. This sequence joins TRBV12-3 or TRBV12-4 and TRBJ2-1; TRBD2 is a possible D gene (5 bases). Deletions cut 1 base from V and 8 bases from J, with 12 bases between. The CDR3 is 14 residues long. This CDR3 reads CASSLVLRGYEQFF. In DNA, the CDR3 is TGTGCCAGCAGTTTAGTTCTTAGAGGGTATGAGCAGTTCTTC.

This chain joins TRBV6-1 and TRBJ1-1, with 7 bases that match TRBD1. V trimming: 6 bases; J trimming: 5 bases; junction bases outside the gene matches: 21. The length of the CDR3 is 18 residues. Germline V gene data show CDR1 as MNHNS and CDR2 as SASEGT. The CDR3 DNA follows: TGTGCCAGCAGGGGGAAATCTACAGGGGTCCTCCTAGGGACTGAAGCTTTCTTT. This gives the protein CASRGKSTGVLLGTEAFF.

The chain couples TRBV7-9 to TRBJ2-7; TRBD1 agrees at 7 bases. The CDR3 loop spans 15 amino acids. The germline CDR1 and CDR2 sequences are SEHNR and FQNEAQ (reference sequence). The ends lost 2 bases at V and 4 bases at J; junction bases unmatched: 8. CDR3 sequence: CASSLQGGALYEQYV. Here the CDR3 DNA reads TGTGCCAGCAGCTTACAAGGGGGCGCGTTGTACGAGCAGTACGTC.

This clonotype occurred a few times. The rearrangement joins TRBV6-1 to TRBJ1-1; D unresolved. The CDR3 spans 14 residues. V dropped 8 bases and J dropped 0 bases, with 13 bases sitting between them. The germline V gene encodes CDR1 MNHNS and CDR2 SASEGT. The CDR3 spells CASGPEALNTEAFF. CDR3 coding DNA: TGTGCCAGCGGCCCGGAAGCTTTGAACACTGAAGCTTTCTTT.